One TCR beta chain is described in this entry. The entry originates in a study of blood T cell repertoires in COVID-19. Using immunoSEQ multiplex PCR, the repertoire was profiled, and TCRdb retains in-frame clones only, with some absent. The table shows 450,000 to 500,000 clones, with approximately 90% occurring only once. This CDR3 region has 13 residues. V lost 4 bases, J lost 1 base, and 7 bases lay in between. Germline V gene sequence: CDR1 SGHDN, CDR2 FVKESK. The receptor was derived from a woman aged 18-29 years who had recovered from COVID-19. The gene calls are TRBV14 and TRBJ1-1, with D perhaps TRBD1 (5 bases). The sequencing input was PBMCs or T cells enriched from blood (not recorded which). This chain's CDR3 is CASSRDRNTEAFF. CDR3 nucleotide sequence: TGTGCCAGCAGCCGAGACAGGAACACTGAAGCTTTCTTT.